This record looks at one TCR beta chain sequence and its context. Antigen specificity is unknown. The sample comes from a study of blood T cells in healthy people across ages. Regarding the study as a whole: The unsorted PBMCs prevented any conclusive comparison of naive versus antigen-experienced cells.

Caucasian, healthy and from Russia, the donors were aged between 6 and 90. The germline V gene encodes CDR1 SQVTM and CDR2 ANQGSEA. CDR3 length: 11 amino acids. The V segment lost 7 bases and the J segment 4 bases; nucleotides outside the gene matches: 3. With a J-beta primer mix and a sample-barcoded 5' primer, a second PCR ran about 6 to 11 cycles. MiXCR, applied by TCRdb to the 5' RACE reads, yields one record per CDR3 protein. In the table there are roughly 930,000 distinct CDR3 sequences, around 48% of which are singletons. This TCR came from a young man in good health. The sample consisted of blood. This chain uses TRBV29-1 with TRBJ1-2; 7 nucleotides align to TRBD1. CDR3 sequence (DNA): TGCAGCGATCGGACAGGCTATGGCTACACCTTC. Translated: CSDRTGYGYTF.